The present T cell receptor beta chain was sequenced within a study of T cell repertoires in cytomegalovirus infection. Overall study context: Public TCR beta signatures marked donors with CMV infection and the matching HLA.

TCRdb fed the reads into MiXCR, producing one record per CDR3 protein. This repertoire shows some 150,000 distinct CDR3 sequences, under 8.5% found once; its top ten account for approximately 19%. Per germline, CDR1 DFQATT and CDR2 SNEGSKA (reference sequence). The CDR3 loop spans 14 amino acids. Losses at the gene ends were 4 bases for V and 2 bases for J; bases not matched to a gene: 6. Regarding the study as a whole: Clonotype analysis showed dominance of the ex vivo response by HLA-C-restricted CMV-specific TCR beta clonotypes. Cumulative frequency (of public TCR beta family members) identified carriers of CMV plus the relevant HLA.

A word on this clonotype: Its antigen is not identified.

Material: PBMCs. The chain combines TRBV20-1 with TRBJ2-7; 9 bases are shared with TRBD1. This clonotype was obtained from a human donor in good health (CMV status not recorded). Some clones in this sample may be carry-over from other donors' samples. The CDR3 DNA follows: TGCAGTGCTACGGACAGGGGTCTTCCCTACGAGCAGTACTTC. Amino acid sequence: CSATDRGLPYEQYF.